Described below is a single T cell receptor (beta chain) sequence and its context. Its antigen is undetermined. The V gene end was trimmed by 0 bases and the J gene end by 6 bases; junction bases not matched to a gene: 12. Per the germline V gene, CDR1 is SGDLS and CDR2 is YYNGEE. The CDR3 covers 19 residues. The data derive from a study of beta chain features in type 1 diabetes. Across the study: Researchers looked at approximately 110,000,000 sorted cells across all samples. Study conclusions and caveats: In the patient group, naive, central memory and Treg TCRB repertoires seemed more alike than in the healthy donor group. All four CD4+ subsets of Type 1 diabetes patients contained TCRB CDR3s that were moderately but significantly shorter.

Investigators reverse transcribed all isolated RNA, so they sequenced expressed TCRB transcripts. TCRdb's table, derived via immunoSEQ multiplex PCR, lists solely in-frame clones and lacks some. The data show a few hundred thousand clones, approximately 31% seen once. Sequences were obtained from naive CD4+ T cells from blood. The chain recombines TRBV9 with TRBJ2-1; 13 nucleotides match TRBD2. This clonotype originated in a man aged 18 to 30 in good health. CDR3: CASSVALGTSGNLGNEQFF. The CDR3, as DNA: TGTGCCAGCAGCGTAGCGCTTGGGACTAGCGGGAATTTGGGCAATGAGCAGTTCTTC. Full variable domain (remainder filled in from reference TRBV9 and TRBJ2-1): DSGVTQTPKHLITATGQRVTLRCSPRSGDLSVYWYQQSLDQGLQFLIQYYNGEERAKGNILERFSAQQFPDLHSELNLSSLELGDSALYFCASSVALGTSGNLGNEQFFGPGTRLTVL.